Sequencing of this T cell receptor (beta chain) was carried out in a study of blood T cell repertoires in COVID-19. For the study at large: Nucleic acid was either cDNA or gDNA, and it came from T cells, B-cell-depleted T cells, or PBMCs.

Generated by immunoSEQ multiplex PCR, the TCRdb table keeps only in-frame clones and is missing some. The table lists about 250,000 clones, roughly 85% of them singletons. V shed 7 bases and J shed 5 bases, with 11 bases lying between them. The CDR3 spans 12 residues. The V gene is TRBV12-3 or TRBV12-4, the J gene TRBJ1-2; no firm D call. The source is a man aged 40-49 years who had been exposed to COVID-19. Sequencing input: PBMCs or T cells enriched from blood (not recorded which). The CDR3 DNA reads as TGTGCCAGCACCAAACAGCAATATGGCTACACCTTC. Protein sequence: CASTKQQYGYTF.